This TCR beta chain was captured in a study of T cell changes during pregnancy in multiple sclerosis. Sequencing used immunoSEQ multiplex PCR; TCRdb keeps in-frame clones, though not all of them. The sample holds 35,000 to 55,000 clones; 90% are singletons and the top ten take 4.5% to 5.5%. V was pared by 4 bases and J by 1 base, with 7 bases between. The germline V gene encodes CDR1 SNHLY and CDR2 FYNNEI. The CDR3 length is 13 residues. This specimen consisted of peripheral blood, obtained in the second trimester of pregnancy. The chain links TRBV2 to TRBJ1-1; D might be TRBD1 (6 bases). This receptor was identified in a female donor in good health, enrolled as a control in a pregnancy study. The CDR3 coding sequence is TGTGCCAGCAGTGTGGGACAGAACACTGAAGCTTTCTTT. This translates into CASSVGQNTEAFF.